This note documents a single TCR beta chain sequence. This clonotype was counted a few times. The clone's antigen remains unknown. Base qualities were left out, and no much larger clone turns up one base away. Trimming removed 2 bases from V and 7 bases from J, leaving 17 bases between the germline ends. CDR1 and CDR2, looked up from the germline V gene, are SGHTA and FQGNSA. The CDR3 sequence holds 15 residues, the cysteine and phenylalanine included. The sequence is cut down to CDR3 DNA, 45 bases in frame from base 1. TCRdb records Illumina NovaSeq 6000 as the sequencer. TCRalpha and TCRbeta cDNA libraries were built by 5'RACE with constant-segment primers, adding sample barcodes and unique molecular identifiers. RNA was extracted from every sample with Trizol reagent. Library amplification was performed in two PCR steps, and a second sample barcode and Illumina TruSeq adapters were introduced in the second step. Sequencing of the libraries was done on an Illumina NovaSeq, producing 2 x 150 bp paired-end reads. The paper's data handling went like this. Demultiplexing of reads and collapsing into UMI-guided consensus sequences were performed with migec v1.2.7. With mixcr v2.1.11, UMI consensuses were aligned to TRA and TRB V and J templates and assembled into clonotypes. A clonotype was counted as expanded or contracted only if both edgeR and NoisET called the change significant, with noise models trained on biological replicates. For edgeR calls, the thresholds were a false discovery rate-adjusted p below 0.01 and a log2 fold-change of 1. As an exploratory analysis of dynamics, max-normalized trajectories of the 1000 most abundant clonotypes were examined by PCA with hierarchical clustering. The CD4 or CD8 phenotype of responding clones was assigned using the separately sequenced CD4+ and CD8+ repertoires. Using fastp trimming at Q25 and MiXCR clonotype assembly, TCRdb reanalyzed the public sequencing data and kept in-frame beta chains. Entries are consolidated by CDR3 protein sequence, retaining the most common genes and DNA. The V and J calls were not made by the authors but by TCRdb's processing. Here the sample has a few hundred thousand distinct CDR3 sequences; more than 15% occur a single time. Of the sample, about 20% is held by the ten largest clones.

This entry comes from a study of T-cell memory formation after mild COVID-19 (dated by TCRdb to the early 2020s). Broadly, across the study: Most TCR sequence clusters were specific to one of the two donors. T-cell clones expanding and contracting after mild COVID-19 in two donors were tracked by longitudinal TCRalpha and TCRbeta repertoire sequencing. Two young, previously healthy adult volunteers made up the cohort, one male and one female.

PBMCs were isolated by Ficoll-Paque density gradient centrifugation. General conclusions and limits of the study: Clones contracting from day 15 to 85 had balanced CD4/CD8 phenotypes, while a second wave expanding from day 15 to 37 was biased towards CD4+. Only a couple of mild cases were covered by the study, and larger cohorts that include severe cases with pre-infection samples were considered necessary. Some responding clones were detected in pre-infection memory, suggesting pre-existing cross-reactive memory T cells joined the SARS-CoV-2 response. SARS-CoV-2 specificity was not confirmed for the second-wave clones peaking on day 37. Contracting CD4+ clones turned up mainly in the CM and EM memory subsets, whereas EMRA was where CD8+ clones were enriched.

The sequenced sample consisted of PBMCs or a T cell subset sorted from them (not recorded which). The origin of this receptor is a man aged 18 to 29 who had mild COVID-19 (a few samples of this study predate the infection). The sample titles of this study are shuffled in the database, so cell type and time point are left out; the donor was told from shared clones. This chain is built from TRBV7-2 and TRBJ1-2, with the D gene not clear enough to name. The nucleotide sequence reads as follows: TGTGCCAGCAGCTTAATGTCCGCGCTCGACTCTGGCTACACCTTC. This encodes CASSLMSALDSGYTF. Outside the CDR3, residues come from the reference TRBV7-2 and TRBJ1-2 proteins, so the full variable domain is: GAGVSQSPSNKVTEKGKDVELRCDPISGHTALYWYRQSLGQGLEFLIYFQGNSAPDKSGLPSDRFSAERTGGSVSTLTIQRTQQEDSAVYLCASSLMSALDSGYTFGSGTRLTVV.